This T cell receptor (beta chain) came from a study of blood T cell repertoires in COVID-19. Study overall: Specimens from acute and convalescent COVID-19 originated in the United States, Italy and Spain. From T cells, B-cell-depleted T cells, or PBMCs came the material, which was cDNA or gDNA.

Authors' analysis steps: Quantification of nucleated cells was approximated via reference gene primer amplification. Sequencing was performed with immunoSEQ multiplex PCR; in TCRdb, only in-frame clones are kept and a portion is missing. The V and J calls and the clone size are those of that table, but D and trimming were determined from the DNA. The sample has 100,000 to 150,000 clones, over 80% seen once. Germline V gene lookup returns CDR1 KGHSH and CDR2 LQKENI. CDR3 length: 15 amino acids. The V segment lost 8 bases and the J segment 1 base; nucleotides outside the gene matches: 6. Sequenced: peripheral blood. This TCR came from a woman in her 70s with acute or convalescent COVID-19. The chain combines TRBV18 with TRBJ2-2; 8 bases are a match to TRBD1. The CDR3 DNA is TGTGCCAGCACCCCGGGACAGGAGAACACCGGGGAGCTGTTTTTT. Translating it yields CASTPGQENTGELFF. The entire variable domain, with the rest obtained from reference TRBV18 and TRBJ2-2, is as follows: NAGVMQNPRHLVRRRGQEARLRCSPMKGHSHVYWYRQLPEEGLKFMVYLQKENIIDESGMPKERFSAEFPKEGPSILRIQQVVRGDSAAYFCASTPGQENTGELFFGEGSRLTVL.